These 23 T cell receptor beta chains share one sample of origin, sequenced in a study of CD4 T cells in relation to SARS-CoV-2 and coronaviruses. Before the COVID-19 pandemic, during about 2011-2019, CD4+ T cells were taken from unexposed donors. Isolation of CD4+ T cells took place after roughly nine days in culture. Repertoires were generated with immunoSEQ multiplex PCR, while TCRdb's copy carries only in-frame clones and drops some. The data contain approximately 19,000 clones, just under 80% of them singletons. These receptors have no known antigen. Source material: CD4+ T cells from PBMCs, cultured in vitro. These receptors were obtained from a human donor in good health.

The chain recombines TRBV24-1 with TRBJ2-1; 11 bases fit TRBD2. V lost 8 bases and J lost 7; bases outside the gene matches: 6. Germline loops: CDR1 KGHDR, CDR2 SFDVKD. This CDR3 contains 14 residues. The CDR3 spells CATKGSSGGNEQFF. CDR3 sequence (DNA): TGTGCCACCAAAGGATCTAGCGGGGGGAATGAGCAGTTCTTC.

This chain uses TRBV2 with TRBJ2-1, with TRBD2 matching 10 bases. Germline V gene data show CDR1 as SNHLY and CDR2 as FYNNEI. The CDR3 extends over 16 amino acids. Unmatched junction bases numbered 15, after V lost 6 bases and J lost 10 bases. The CDR3 is CASRLQGVAGGREQFF. CDR3 coding DNA: TGTGCCAGCAGACTACAGGGGGTAGCGGGAGGTCGGGAGCAGTTCTTC.

The J gene is TRBJ2-7, the V gene TRBV15, with 9 bases lining up with TRBD1. Germline-derived CDR1 and CDR2 are LNHNV and YYDKDF (reference sequence). V shed 3 bases, J shed 3 bases, and the junction held 6 bases outside the gene matches. This CDR3 comprises 15 residues. Here the CDR3 reads CATSRGDRDDYEQYF. The CDR3 coding sequence is TGTGCCACCAGCAGGGGGGACAGGGACGACTACGAGCAGTACTTC. The entire variable domain, with the rest obtained from reference TRBV15 and TRBJ2-7, is as follows: DAMVIQNPRYQVTQFGKPVTLSCSQTLNHNVMYWYQQKSSQAPKLLFHYYDKDFNNEADTPDNFQSRRPNTSFCFLDIRSPGLGDTAMYLCATSRGDRDDYEQYFGPGTRLTVT.

A single count supports this clone. J is TRBJ2-1 and V is TRBV18; 13 nucleotides line up with TRBD2. The V gene end was trimmed by 6 bases and the J gene end by 6 bases; junction bases not matched to a gene: 5. Germline CDR1 and CDR2: KGHSH and LQKENI. The length of the CDR3 is 15 residues. DNA of the CDR3: TGTGCCAGCTCCGTGGGGACTAGCGGGGCCAATGAGCAGTTCTTC. It encodes CASSVGTSGANEQFF.

Only a few counts were recorded for this clone. The V and J genes are TRBV5-1 and TRBJ2-2, with 10 bases matching TRBD2. In germline, CDR1 is SGHRS, CDR2 YFSETQ. This CDR3 region has 17 residues. The V gene end was trimmed by 0 bases and the J gene end by 5 bases; junction bases not matched to a gene: 7. In nucleotides, the CDR3 is TGCGCCAGCAGCTTGGTTGCTAGCGGGAGTTCAACCGGGGAGCTGTTTTTT. Amino acids: CASSLVASGSSTGELFF.

This clone was picked up a small number of times. The chain joins TRBV9 to TRBJ2-5; 10 positions agree with TRBD2. The CDR3 loop spans 16 amino acids. Per germline, CDR1 SGDLS and CDR2 YYNGEE. The V gene end was trimmed by 4 bases and the J gene end by 5 bases; junction bases not matched to a gene: 11. This chain's CDR3 is CASSLLAGASRETQYF. In DNA form, the CDR3 reads TGTGCCAGCAGCCTCCTAGCGGGAGCGTCGAGGGAGACCCAGTACTTC. The full variable domain, completed using reference TRBV9 and TRBJ2-5, is DSGVTQTPKHLITATGQRVTLRCSPRSGDLSVYWYQQSLDQGLQFLIQYYNGEERAKGNILERFSAQQFPDLHSELNLSSLELGDSALYFCASSLLAGASRETQYFGPGTRLLVL.

J is TRBJ2-1 and V is TRBV24-1; D possibly corresponds to TRBD1 (6 bases). CDR1 is KGHDR, CDR2 SFDVKD, per germline. The CDR3 is 15 amino acids. V lost 3 bases and J lost 0, with 8 bases in between. The chain's CDR3 is CATSDDRSSYNEQFF. The DNA for the CDR3 is TGTGCCACCAGTGATGACAGGAGCTCCTACAATGAGCAGTTCTTC.

CDR3 protein: CASSPRRDSGSNEQFF. The CDR3 region has the DNA TGCGCCAGCAGCCCACGACGGGACAGCGGCTCCAATGAGCAGTTCTTC. The chain employs TRBV5-1 and TRBJ2-1; 7 bases match TRBD1. The CDR3 runs to 16 residues. The junction had 13 bases not matched to a gene; V was cut back by 4 bases and J by 6 bases. Looked up from germline, CDR1 is SGHRS and CDR2 is YFSETQ. Combining the CDR3 with reference TRBV5-1 and TRBJ2-1 gives the whole variable domain KAGVTQTPRYLIKTRGQQVTLSCSPISGHRSVSWYQQTPGQGLQFLFEYFSETQRNKGNFPGRFSGRQFSNSRSEMNVSTLELGDSALYLCASSPRRDSGSNEQFFGPGTRLTVL.

This chain joins TRBV5-4 and TRBJ1-2; 7 nucleotides match TRBD1. CDR1 is SGHNT, CDR2 YYREEE, per germline (reference sequence). This CDR3 is 15 amino acids long. Losses at the gene ends were 4 bases for V and 3 bases for J; bases not matched to a gene: 9. CDR3 DNA: TGTGCCAGCAGCGGTTGGGACAGTTCAGACTATGGCTACACCTTC. Translating gives CASSGWDSSDYGYTF.

The chain uses TRBV5-1 and TRBJ2-7, with D perhaps assigned TRBD1 or TRBD2 (6 bases each). The length of the CDR3 is 13 residues. Trimming removed 0 bases at V and 7 bases at J, with 11 bases between. Germline CDR1 and CDR2: SGHRS and YFSETQ. CDR3 sequence (DNA): TGCGCCAGCAGCTTGGGGGGGGCTCGGGAGCAGTACTTC. Residues: CASSLGGAREQYF.

The gene calls are TRBV13 and TRBJ2-3, with 9 bases fitting TRBD1. Losses at the gene ends were 4 bases for V and 2 bases for J; bases not matched to a gene: 4. Per the germline V gene, CDR1 is PRHDT and CDR2 is FYEKMQ (reference sequence). The CDR3 has 15 amino acids. CDR3 in amino acids: CASSSRTGATDTQYF. The CDR3 DNA reads TGTGCCAGCAGCTCCCGGACAGGGGCCACAGATACGCAGTATTTT.

The chain uses TRBV7-2 and TRBJ2-3, with TRBD2 matching over 9 bases. The CDR3 loop spans 14 amino acids. Germline-derived CDR1 and CDR2 are SGHTA and FQGNSA. V lost 3 bases to trimming and J lost 5 bases; unmatched junction nucleotides: 3. The CDR3 nucleotides read TGTGCCAGCAGCTTGGCGGGAGGGAGAGATACGCAGTATTTT. Translated, it gives CASSLAGGRDTQYF.

The chain carries TRBV19 and TRBJ2-1, with a possible D match to TRBD2 (6 bases). V was cut by 4 bases and J by 1 base, with 8 bases left in between. This CDR3 comprises 14 residues. CDR1 LNHDA and CDR2 SQIVND come from the germline V gene (reference sequence). The CDR3, as DNA: TGTGCCAGTAGTAGCGGGATTTCCTACAATGAGCAGTTCTTC. Amino acid sequence: CASSSGISYNEQFF.

The J gene is TRBJ1-1, the V gene TRBV7-2; no clear D gene. V lost 5 bases and J lost 0, with 13 bases in between. Germline V gene data show CDR1 as SGHTA and CDR2 as FQGNSA. The CDR3 spans 15 residues. The CDR3 DNA sequence: TGTGCCAGCAGCGGCGCGATAGTACTGAACACTGAAGCTTTCTTT. It is translated as CASSGAIVLNTEAFF.

The V call is TRBV3-1 (or the pseudogene TRBV3-2), the J call TRBJ2-7, with 10 bases that match TRBD2. Trimming at V came to 3 bases and at J to 5 bases, leaving 16 bases not matched to a gene. The germline gives CDR1 LGHDT, CDR2 YNNKEL (reference sequence). CDR3 length: 18 residues. The CDR3 coding sequence is TGTGCCAGCAGCCAGGAGCTTCTTTATGCTAGCGGGAGAAACGAGCAGTACTTC. This gives the protein CASSQELLYASGRNEQYF.

The chain couples TRBV12-3 or TRBV12-4 to TRBJ1-1; 7 bases line up with TRBD1. The CDR3 is 12 amino acids. V lost 11 bases and J lost 1; bases outside the gene matches: 4. CDR3 residues: CAQGGRNTEAFF. The CDR3 nucleotides are TGTGCCCAGGGGGGGCGGAACACTGAAGCTTTCTTT.

The rearrangement links TRBV6-5 to TRBJ2-1; D unclear. The germline V gene encodes CDR1 MNHEY and CDR2 SVGAGI. The CDR3 loop spans 13 amino acids. Trimming took off 4 bases at V and 10 bases at J, with 14 bases between the two ends. CDR3 bases: TGTGCCAGCAGTTCCCCAACAATGCGCGAGCAGTTCTTC. This gives the protein CASSSPTMREQFF.

This chain joins TRBV6-6 and TRBJ2-1, with 8 bases matching TRBD2. This CDR3 comprises 16 residues. Germline V lookup: CDR1 MNHNY, CDR2 SVGAGI (reference sequence). Trimming removed 2 bases from V and 0 bases from J; junction bases left unmatched: 3. CDR3 DNA: TGTGCCAGCAGTTACAGCGGGGGTACCTCCTACAATGAGCAGTTCTTC. Translation: CASSYSGGTSYNEQFF.

The V and J genes are TRBV9 and TRBJ2-2, with 7 bases matching TRBD2. V lost 0 bases to trimming and J lost 4 bases; unmatched junction nucleotides: 6. Germline CDR1 is SGDLS and CDR2 is YYNGEE. The CDR3 is 16 amino acids. DNA of the CDR3: TGTGCCAGCAGCGTAGTCGTAGCGGGTTCCACCGGGGAGCTGTTTTTT. The encoded protein is CASSVVVAGSTGELFF. Complete variable domain (other parts from reference TRBV9 and TRBJ2-2): DSGVTQTPKHLITATGQRVTLRCSPRSGDLSVYWYQQSLDQGLQFLIQYYNGEERAKGNILERFSAQQFPDLHSELNLSSLELGDSALYFCASSVVVAGSTGELFFGEGSRLTVL.

There are a few counts of this clone. The rearrangement joins TRBV7-3 to TRBJ2-5; 7 bases align to TRBD1. Per the germline V gene, CDR1 is SGHTA and CDR2 is FQGTGA. With 5 bases clipped from V and 3 bases from J, the junction kept 3 bases outside the gene matches. The CDR3 has 13 residues. CDR3 sequence: CASSADRKETQYF. The CDR3 nucleotides are TGTGCCAGCAGCGCGGACAGGAAAGAGACCCAGTACTTC.

This chain joins TRBV9 and TRBJ2-7; 11 nucleotides align to TRBD2. Trimming cost V 0 bases and J 5 bases; bases outside gene matches: 7. The CDR3 length is 16 residues. CDR1 is SGDLS, CDR2 YYNGEE, per germline. This chain's CDR3 is CASSVASGGRYDEQYF. In DNA form, the CDR3 reads TGTGCCAGCAGCGTAGCTAGCGGGGGGCGATATGACGAGCAGTACTTC.

V usage is TRBV7-7 and J usage is TRBJ2-3; the match to TRBD2 covers 7 bases. With 0 bases clipped from V and 5 bases from J, the junction kept 5 bases outside the gene matches. CDR3 length equals 15 residues. Germline V gene data show CDR1 as SSHAT and CDR2 as FNYEAQ (reference sequence). The CDR3 nucleotides are TGTGCCAGCAGCTTAGCGGGAGGGCCCGGAGATACGCAGTATTTT. Amino acid sequence: CASSLAGGPGDTQYF.

The chain employs TRBV28 and TRBJ1-1, with a weak D call TRBD1 (5 bases). From germline, CDR1 is MDHEN and CDR2 SYDVKM. V gave up 6 bases and J gave up 11 bases, with 19 bases separating them. There are 13 residues in the CDR3. CDR3 sequence reads: CASSWEAGRGAFF. The CDR3 DNA reads as TGTGCCAGCAGCTGGGAAGCAGGGCGTGGGGCTTTCTTT.